The entry below gives a single T cell receptor (beta chain) sequence along with its context. What it recognizes is unknown. Only in-frame clones appear in the TCRdb table, and some are missing; sequencing was by immunoSEQ multiplex PCR. The table records over 55,000 clones, roughly nine tenths of them present only once. Enrollment shut out patients with autoimmune disease history or systemic immunosuppression. The data belong to a study of OX40 agonist ivuxolimab in advanced cancers. Study in general: Three patients showed partial responses: one hepatocellular carcinoma and two cutaneous melanoma cases.

General study results and limits: CD8+ T cells (on average) carried more expanded clones than CD4+ T cells.

The TCR originated in an adult with an advanced solid tumor such as melanoma, head and neck, liver or kidney cancer. Sample: CD4+ or CD8+ T cells sorted from blood, taken in a trial of the OX40 agonist ivuxolimab.

CDR3 DNA: TGTGCCAGCCGAAGGGGCTACACTGAAGCTTTCTTT. It translates to CASRRGYTEAFF. The V and J genes are TRBV6-5 and TRBJ1-1, with D perhaps TRBD1 (5 bases). CDR1 is MNHEY, CDR2 SVGAGI, per germline. There are 12 residues in the CDR3. V was trimmed by 8 bases and J by 3 bases, leaving 10 bases between them.